The entry that follows covers one T cell receptor beta chain sequence. Its antigen is not identified. Trimming at V came to 4 bases and at J to 0 bases, leaving 5 bases not matched to a gene. This CDR3 has 17 residues. Germline CDR1 reads SNHLY; CDR2 reads FYNNEI. Libraries were prepared by immunoSEQ multiplex PCR; TCRdb keeps only in-frame clonotypes and omits some of them. The sample shows fewer than 20,000 clones, more than 65% of them seen only once. The data stem from a study of somatic mutations in cytotoxic T cells in rheumatoid arthritis. Study-level results: Per patient, the largest CD8+ clone was found to exceed 20% of CD8+ cells in about an eighth of the roughly 65 cases.

This TCR came from an adult with rheumatoid arthritis. Sequenced material: CD8+ T cells sorted from blood. The chain employs TRBV2 and TRBJ2-5; 13 bases are shared with TRBD2. The CDR3 DNA is TGTGCCAGCAGTGGTGGGGGACTAGCGGGGTACCAAGAGACCCAGTACTTC. Its translation is CASSGGGLAGYQETQYF.